A selection of T cell receptor beta chains follows, all from one sample in a study of shared clonotypes between healthy human individuals. Only in-frame clones appear in the TCRdb table, and some are missing; sequencing was by immunoSEQ multiplex PCR. The sample includes around 990,000 clones, 70% to 85% seen only once; the top ten take 0.89%. The sequenced sample was memory CD4+ T cells from PBMCs. The source is a man aged 18 to 29 in good health. Some clones in this sample may be carry-over from other donors' samples. CDR3s include the opening cysteine and the closing phenylalanine or tryptophan. D genes are given only for firm matches. Expanded clones are given a class, and other clones once, few, many or no size at all.

TRBV6-5	TRBJ1-6	NA	NA	TGTGCCAGCAGCAGACAGAATAATTCACCCCTCCACTTT	CASSRQNNSPLHF
TRBV28	TRBJ2-5	TRBD1	many	TGTGCCAGCAGTGGGTTGGGACAGGGACAAGAGACCCAGTACTTC	CASSGLGQGQETQYF
TRBV21-1	TRBJ2-1	NA	NA	TGTGCCAGCAGCAAAGACGGGACTAGCGGGAGTAGGAATGAGCAGTTCTTC	CASSKDGTSGSRNEQFF
TRBV6-1	TRBJ2-5	NA	NA	TGTGCCAGCAGTGAAGGCTTGCTAGTAGGGTACTTC	CASSEGLLVGYF
TRBV6-6	TRBJ2-7	TRBD2	NA	TGTGCCACCCAGGAGAGCCAGCTAGCGGAACCCTACGAGCAGTACTTC	CATQESQLAEPYEQYF
TRBV5-1	TRBJ2-1	TRBD1	once	TGCGCCAGCAGCTTACCGAGGACAGGATCCTACAATGAGCAGTTCTTC	CASSLPRTGSYNEQFF
TRBV6-1	TRBJ2-7	NA	once	TGTGCCAGCAGTGAAGCGAGTATGAGGGCACGGGAGCAGTACTTC	CASSEASMRAREQYF
TRBV7-2	TRBJ1-2	NA	few	TGTGCCAGCAGCTACCGGGACACCTCCTATGGCTACACCTTC	CASSYRDTSYGYTF
TRBV7-9	TRBJ2-3	NA	NA	TGTGCCAGCACCGATCTACGGGGATCTAGCACAGATACGCAGTATTTT	CASTDLRGSSTDTQYF
TRBV28	TRBJ1-2	NA	NA	TGTGCCAGCAGTTCCCCGTCAGAGTACTTTGGCTACACCTTC	CASSSPSEYFGYTF
TRBV10-3	TRBJ1-3	NA	NA	TGTGCCATCCGGGATGGGGGTCGTGGAAACACCATATATTTT	CAIRDGGRGNTIYF
TRBV9	TRBJ2-7	NA	NA	TGTGCCAGCAGCGCCAGGCATGGGGGTTACGAGCAGTACTTC	CASSARHGGYEQYF
TRBV6-6	TRBJ1-2	NA	NA	TGTGCCAGCAGTCGCCCTGGAGGCTACACCTTC	CASSRPGGYTF
TRBV7-9	TRBJ2-1	TRBD2	NA	TGTGCCAGCAGCTGGACTAGCGGGAGAGGTGATGAGCAGTTCTTC	CASSWTSGRGDEQFF
TRBV11-3	TRBJ2-1	NA	NA	TGTGCCAGCAGCTTAAATGTGGACAATGAGCAGTTCTTC	CASSLNVDNEQFF
TRBV5-4	TRBJ2-1	NA	NA	TGTGCCAGCAGCTTGGTGTCTAACTCCTACAATGAGCAGTTCTTC	CASSLVSNSYNEQFF
TRBV5-4	TRBJ2-7	TRBD2	NA	TGTGCCAGCAGCTTGTCTAGCGGGAGTCACTACGAGCAGTACTTC	CASSLSSGSHYEQYF
TRBV30	TRBJ2-4	NA	NA	TGTGCCTGGAGTGTTGCAGCGTCCAAAAACATTCAGTACTTC	CAWSVAASKNIQYF
TRBV6-1	TRBJ2-7	TRBD1	NA	TGTGCCAGCAGTGAAAGGGGGCGAAGCAGAGTACTAACCTACGAGCAGTACTTC	CASSERGRSRVLTYEQYF
TRBV10-3	TRBJ1-2	TRBD1	few	TGTGCCATCACCCAGGGACAGCCCTATGGCTACACCTTC	CAITQGQPYGYTF
TRBV19	TRBJ1-1	NA	NA	TGTGCCAGTAGTCCCCCTCCGGGGGGCGTTCGCACTGAAGCTTTCTTT	CASSPPPGGVRTEAFF
TRBV7-6	TRBJ2-1	NA	NA	TGTGCCAGCAGCTTATTCGACTCCCGGTACAATGAGCAGTTCTTC	CASSLFDSRYNEQFF
TRBV7-2	TRBJ2-2	NA	NA	TGTGCCAGCAGCTTATCACGGAACACCGGGGAGCTGTTTTTT	CASSLSRNTGELFF
TRBV7-8	TRBJ1-5	NA	once	TGTGCCAGCAGCGAAGGGCGCGGTTTGGGTGTCGATCAGCCCCAGCATTTT	CASSEGRGLGVDQPQHF